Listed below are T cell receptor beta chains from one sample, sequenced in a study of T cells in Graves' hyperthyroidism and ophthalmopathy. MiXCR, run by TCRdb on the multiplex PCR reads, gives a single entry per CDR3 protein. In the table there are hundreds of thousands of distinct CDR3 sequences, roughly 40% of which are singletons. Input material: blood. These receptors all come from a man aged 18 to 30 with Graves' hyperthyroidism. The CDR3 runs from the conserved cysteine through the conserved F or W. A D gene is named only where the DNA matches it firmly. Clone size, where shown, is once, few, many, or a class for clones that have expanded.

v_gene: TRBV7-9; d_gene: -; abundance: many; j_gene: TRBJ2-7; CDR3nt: TGTGCCAGCAGCTTAAACTACGAGCAGTACTTC; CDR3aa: CASSLNYEQYF
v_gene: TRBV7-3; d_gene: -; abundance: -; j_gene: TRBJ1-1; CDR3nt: TGTGCCAGCAGCTTAAATGCAGGGCGACCTGAAGCTTTCTTT; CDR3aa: CASSLNAGRPEAFF
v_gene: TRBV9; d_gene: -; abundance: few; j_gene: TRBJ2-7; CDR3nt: TGTGCCAGCAGCGTAGACGGCGGGGCCTCCTACGAGCAGTACTTC; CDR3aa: CASSVDGGASYEQYF
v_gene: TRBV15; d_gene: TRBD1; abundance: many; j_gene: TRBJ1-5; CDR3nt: TGTGCCACCAGCAGCTGGGACAGGGACGAGAATCAGCCCCAGCATTTT; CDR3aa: CATSSWDRDENQPQHF
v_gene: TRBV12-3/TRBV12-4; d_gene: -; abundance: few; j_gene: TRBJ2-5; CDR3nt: TGTGCCAGCAGTTCGGACAGCTTGCAAGAGACCCAGTACTTC; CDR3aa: CASSSDSLQETQYF
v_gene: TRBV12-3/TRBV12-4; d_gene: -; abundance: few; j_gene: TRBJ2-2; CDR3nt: TGTGCCGGACTGTCGAACACCGGGGAGCTGTTTTTT; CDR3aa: CAGLSNTGELFF
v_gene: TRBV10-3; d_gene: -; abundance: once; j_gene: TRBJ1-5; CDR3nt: TGTGCCATCAGTGACCCGGGTTTGGATCAGCCCCAGCATTTT; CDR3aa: CAISDPGLDQPQHF
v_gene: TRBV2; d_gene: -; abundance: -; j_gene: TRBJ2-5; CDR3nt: TGTGCCAGCAGCCCTGGGGAGTGGGCCGCCGAGACCCAGTACTTC; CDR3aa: CASSPGEWAAETQYF
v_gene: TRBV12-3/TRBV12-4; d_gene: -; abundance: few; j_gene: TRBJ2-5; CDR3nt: TGTGCCAGCACATCAAAAGAGACCCAGTACTTC; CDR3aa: CASTSKETQYF
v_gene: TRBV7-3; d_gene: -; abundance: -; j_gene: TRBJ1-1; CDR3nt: TGTGCCAGCAGCTTAAAAAGAGGAGCTTTCTTT; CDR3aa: CASSLKRGAFF
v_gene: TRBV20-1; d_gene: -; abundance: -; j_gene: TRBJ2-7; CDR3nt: TGCAGTGCTACCTCCTCCCACGTCGGGGATGTATACGAGCAGTACTTC; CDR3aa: CSATSSHVGDVYEQYF
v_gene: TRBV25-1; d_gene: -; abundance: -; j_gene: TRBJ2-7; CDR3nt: TGTGCCAGCAGCTTAGCCCGCCGGGGCACTTACGAGCAGTACTTC; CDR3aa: CASSLARRGTYEQYF
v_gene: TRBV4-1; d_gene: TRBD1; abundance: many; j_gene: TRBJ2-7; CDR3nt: TGCGCCAGCAGCCAAGGGACAGGCTACGAGCAGTACTTC; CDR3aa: CASSQGTGYEQYF
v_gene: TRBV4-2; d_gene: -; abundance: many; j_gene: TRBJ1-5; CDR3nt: TGTGCCAGCAGCCAAGGGGGGGACCAGCATTTT; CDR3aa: CASSQGGDQHF
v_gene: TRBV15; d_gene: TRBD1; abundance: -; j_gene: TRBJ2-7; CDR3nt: TGTGCCACCAGCAGCCGGGACAGTTTCTTTTCCTACGAGCAGTACTTC; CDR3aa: CATSSRDSFFSYEQYF
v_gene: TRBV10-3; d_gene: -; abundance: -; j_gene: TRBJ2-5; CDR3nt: TGTGCCATCAGTGGACAAGTTGATCAGCCCCAGTACTTC; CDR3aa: CAISGQVDQPQYF
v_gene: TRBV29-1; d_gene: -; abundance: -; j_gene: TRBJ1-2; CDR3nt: TGCAGCTTGGGACGGAACTATGGCTACACCTTC; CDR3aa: CSLGRNYGYTF
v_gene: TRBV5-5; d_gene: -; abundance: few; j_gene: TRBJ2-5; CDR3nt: TGTGCCAGCAGCTTGGGAAAAGTTGAGGAGACCCAGTACTTC; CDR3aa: CASSLGKVEETQYF
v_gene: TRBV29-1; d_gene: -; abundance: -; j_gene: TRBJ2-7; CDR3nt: TGCAGCGCTGGCGCCGGAAGGGCTGAGCAGTACTTC; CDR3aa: CSAGAGRAEQYF
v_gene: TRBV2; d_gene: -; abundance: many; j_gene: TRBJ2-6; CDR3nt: TGTGCCAGCAGTGATTTGGGACGTGGCTCTGGGGCCAACGTCCTGACTTTC; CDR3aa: CASSDLGRGSGANVLTF